This TCR beta chain was documented in a study of T cell changes during pregnancy in multiple sclerosis. Assay used: immunoSEQ multiplex PCR; TCRdb lists only in-frame clones, some missing. The sample shows over 90,000 clones, 75% to 95% of them seen only once. This clone was seen a single time. The germline gives CDR1 SEHNR, CDR2 FQNEAQ (reference sequence). This CDR3 comprises 14 residues. V was trimmed by 5 bases and J by 5 bases, leaving 12 bases between them. This clonotype was sampled from a female donor in good health, enrolled as a control in a pregnancy study. The sample was peripheral blood, taken in the second trimester of pregnancy. The rearrangement joins TRBV7-9 to TRBJ1-4; D is unresolved. In nucleotides, the CDR3 is TGTGCCAGCAGCCTCGGGTCGGTCAATGAAAAACTGTTTTTT. It yields the protein CASSLGSVNEKLFF.